Listed below are T cell receptor beta chains from one sample, sequenced in a study of Ad26.COV2.S vaccination and SARS-CoV-2 variants. The assay was immunoSEQ multiplex PCR, and TCRdb's table has in-frame clones only and misses some. Found here are some 450,000 clones, about 90% of them singletons; the top ten hold around 4.5%. The source material was peripheral blood, sampled in a trial of Ad26.COV2.S vaccine versus placebo. All receptors come from a person aged 18-65 years who received the Ad26.COV2.S COVID-19 vaccine or a placebo. Each CDR3 is given with its conserved first and last residue. The order of the fields is clone size, J gene, D gene, V gene, CDR3 DNA, CDR3 protein. D genes are given only for firm matches. Some rows have no size entry. The others give once, few or many, or a class for an expanded clone.

size: .; J: TRBJ2-1; D: .; V: TRBV9; DNA: TGTGCCAGCAGCGACCTCCTCCTCAATGAGCAGTTCTTC; CDR3: CASSDLLLNEQFF
size: few; J: TRBJ2-5; D: .; V: TRBV11-2; DNA: TGTGCCAGCAGCTTTGGCTTGACGGGGACCCAGTACTTC; CDR3: CASSFGLTGTQYF
size: .; J: TRBJ1-2; D: .; V: TRBV2; DNA: TGTGCCAGCAGTGAAGCGCACAGGACGGGGCGCTACACCTTC; CDR3: CASSEAHRTGRYTF
size: .; J: TRBJ2-7; D: TRBD2; V: TRBV6-5; DNA: TGTGCCAGCAGTACGACCGGGACTACCACCTACGAGCAGTACTTC; CDR3: CASSTTGTTTYEQYF
size: .; J: TRBJ2-2; D: .; V: TRBV4-2; DNA: TGTGCCAGCAGCCAAGAATCCAGGGTGAACACCGGGGAGCTGTTTTTT; CDR3: CASSQESRVNTGELFF
size: .; J: TRBJ2-1; D: TRBD2; V: TRBV27; DNA: TGTGCCAGCAGTTTCTTCAGCGGGAGGGCCGAAAATGAGCAGTTCTTC; CDR3: CASSFFSGRAENEQFF
size: .; J: TRBJ2-1; D: .; V: TRBV25-1; DNA: TGTGCCTCAGGGGAGGGTGGCTATGAGCAGTTCTTC; CDR3: CASGEGGYEQFF
size: .; J: TRBJ2-5; D: .; V: TRBV3-1/TRBV3-2; DNA: TGTGCCAGCAGCCAAGTTGACGAAGAGACCCAGTACTTC; CDR3: CASSQVDEETQYF
size: .; J: TRBJ2-7; D: .; V: TRBV7-2; DNA: TGTGCCAGCAGCTTACGGGGGGCGCAGAGTTACGAGCAGTACTTC; CDR3: CASSLRGAQSYEQYF
size: few; J: TRBJ2-1; D: TRBD2; V: TRBV10-3; DNA: TGTGCCATCAGTGAACCGGGACTAGCTGACCCCTACAATGAGCAGTTCTTC; CDR3: CAISEPGLADPYNEQFF
size: .; J: TRBJ2-7; D: TRBD2; V: TRBV7-9; DNA: TGTGCCAGCAGTCGTAGCGGGAGTGGCGAGCAGTACTTC; CDR3: CASSRSGSGEQYF
size: .; J: TRBJ2-3; D: .; V: TRBV19; DNA: TGTGCCAGTATGGACTTCACTAGCACAGATACGCAGTATTTT; CDR3: CASMDFTSTDTQYF
size: .; J: TRBJ2-7; D: .; V: TRBV7-3; DNA: TGTGCCCGACGGGGGGCCAGCTCCTACGAGCAGTACTTC; CDR3: CARRGASSYEQYF
size: .; J: TRBJ2-2; D: .; V: TRBV30; DNA: TGTGCCTGGTCCGGACGGGGGCGAGGGGAGCTGTTTTTT; CDR3: CAWSGRGRGELFF
size: .; J: TRBJ2-1; D: .; V: TRBV12-3/TRBV12-4; DNA: TGTGCCAGCAGTTCAGGCGAGACCCAGTTCTTC; CDR3: CASSSGETQFF
size: .; J: TRBJ2-7; D: TRBD2; V: TRBV6-6; DNA: TGTGCCAGCAGTTACGCGGGGGGAAACTACGAGCAGTACTTC; CDR3: CASSYAGGNYEQYF
size: .; J: TRBJ1-2; D: .; V: TRBV6-2/TRBV6-3; DNA: TGTGCCAGCAGTTACATAACAACTTCGAACTATGGCTACACCTTC; CDR3: CASSYITTSNYGYTF
size: .; J: TRBJ2-3; D: TRBD2; V: TRBV7-2; DNA: TGTGCCAGCAGCCCAACCCGACTAGCGGGAGGAGAGGTGGGAGATACGCAGTATTTT; CDR3: CASSPTRLAGGEVGDTQYF
size: .; J: TRBJ2-2; D: .; V: TRBV19; DNA: TGTGCCAGTAGTATGTATAGCGGCGGGGAGCTGTTTTTT; CDR3: CASSMYSGGELFF
size: once; J: TRBJ2-2; D: .; V: TRBV6-1; DNA: TGTGCCAGCAGTGCGTTGGGACCCATCATCACCGGGGAGCTGTTTTTT; CDR3: CASSALGPIITGELFF
size: .; J: TRBJ1-1; D: .; V: TRBV29-1; DNA: TGCAGCGTTCAGACAGGCCTGGGGGCTTTCTTT; CDR3: CSVQTGLGAFF
size: .; J: TRBJ2-1; D: TRBD2; V: TRBV9; DNA: TGTGCCAGCACCGGAAGAACGACTAGCGGCCATTACAATGAGCAGTTCTTC; CDR3: CASTGRTTSGHYNEQFF
size: .; J: TRBJ2-5; D: TRBD2; V: TRBV5-4; DNA: TGTGCCAGCAGCCGGGGGGGAACTAGCGGAGAGGTGGGAGAGACCCAGTACTTC; CDR3: CASSRGGTSGEVGETQYF
size: few; J: TRBJ1-4; D: .; V: TRBV3-1/TRBV3-2; DNA: TGTGCCAGCAGCCAAGAAGAGGGTGAAAAACTGTTTTTT; CDR3: CASSQEEGEKLFF
size: .; J: TRBJ2-7; D: TRBD2; V: TRBV19; DNA: TGTGCCAGTAGTACTCGAGGACTAGCGGGCTTGTACGAGCAGTACTTC; CDR3: CASSTRGLAGLYEQYF
size: .; J: TRBJ2-7; D: .; V: TRBV28; DNA: TGTGCCAGCAGTTCCCCAAGGGGAGCGTTCCGGAGCTCCTACGAGCAGTACTTC; CDR3: CASSSPRGAFRSSYEQYF
size: .; J: TRBJ2-3; D: TRBD1; V: TRBV7-9; DNA: TGTGCCAGCAGCATAGAACGACAGGGACGCACAGATACGCAGTATTTT; CDR3: CASSIERQGRTDTQYF
size: .; J: TRBJ1-6; D: TRBD1; V: TRBV7-2; DNA: TGTGCCAGCAGCTCCAGGGACAGGGCGCCCCTCCACTTT; CDR3: CASSSRDRAPLHF
size: .; J: TRBJ2-7; D: TRBD1; V: TRBV28; DNA: TGTGCCAGCAGTCCCGAAAGCCACAGGGGCCCCCAGTACTTC; CDR3: CASSPESHRGPQYF
size: .; J: TRBJ2-3; D: .; V: TRBV29-1; DNA: TGCAGCGTTGGGGGCCAGCACACAGATACGCAGTATTTT; CDR3: CSVGGQHTDTQYF
size: .; J: TRBJ2-7; D: TRBD2; V: TRBV9; DNA: TGTGCCAGCAGCGTTTTCGGGAGGAGGCACGAGCAGTACTTC; CDR3: CASSVFGRRHEQYF
size: .; J: TRBJ1-1; D: TRBD1; V: TRBV6-5; DNA: TGTGCCAGCAGCCGCGCAGGGGGGCTGGACACTGAAGCTTTCTTT; CDR3: CASSRAGGLDTEAFF
size: .; J: TRBJ1-1; D: .; V: TRBV20-1; DNA: TGCAGTGCTAGTAAGGGGGACACTGAAGCTTTCTTT; CDR3: CSASKGDTEAFF
size: .; J: TRBJ1-6; D: .; V: TRBV3-1/TRBV3-2; DNA: TGTGCCAGCAGCCAAGAAGGCTATAATTCACCCCTCCACTTT; CDR3: CASSQEGYNSPLHF
size: .; J: TRBJ2-2; D: TRBD2; V: TRBV6-2/TRBV6-3; DNA: TGTGCCAGCAGTTACTCCCACGCGGGAGGGCCTTTCGCCGGGGAGCTGTTTTTT; CDR3: CASSYSHAGGPFAGELFF
size: .; J: TRBJ1-1; D: .; V: TRBV28; DNA: TGTGCCAGCAGTTCCCCGCGTCGGAACACTGAAGCTTTCTTT; CDR3: CASSSPRRNTEAFF
size: .; J: TRBJ1-5; D: .; V: TRBV4-3; DNA: TGCGCCAGCAGCCAAACCCGCAGCGTCAGTCAGCCCCAGCATTTT; CDR3: CASSQTRSVSQPQHF
size: .; J: TRBJ2-5; D: .; V: TRBV4-1; DNA: TGCGCCAGCAAATTTGGGGTTAATGAAGAGACCCAGTACTTC; CDR3: CASKFGVNEETQYF
size: .; J: TRBJ2-3; D: .; V: TRBV6-2/TRBV6-3; DNA: TGTGCCAGCAGTTACTCGAGGGAGCGGACGCAGTATTTT; CDR3: CASSYSRERTQYF
size: .; J: TRBJ2-3; D: TRBD1; V: TRBV7-2; DNA: TGTGCCAGCAGCTTAGCGCAGGGGGTAGATACGCAGTATTTT; CDR3: CASSLAQGVDTQYF